The 24 T cell receptor beta chains below come from one sample, sequenced in a study of T-cell reconstitution after alpha-beta-depleted transplantation in children. A TCRbeta library incorporating unique molecular identifiers was prepared. TCRdb fed the PCR reads into MiXCR, producing one record per CDR3 protein. There are under 400,000 distinct CDR3 sequences in the sample; over 20% occur only once, and roughly 9.7% lies in the top ten. This material consisted of PBMCs, mostly from graft donor cells, taken 180 days after TCRalphabeta/CD19-depleted stem cell transplant. The receptors were sampled from a male patient between 10 and 17 years old who had a stem cell transplant for acute lymphoblastic leukemia, so the T cells may come from the graft donor.

The chain combines TRBV7-2 with TRBJ2-7; the match to TRBD1 covers 8 bases. This CDR3 is 14 amino acids long. Germline-derived CDR1 and CDR2 are SGHTA and FQGNSA. The J segment lost 3 bases and the V segment lost 3 bases, leaving 4 bases of the junction unmatched. The CDR3 sequence is CASSFWTGSYEQYF. CDR3 coding DNA: TGTGCCAGCAGCTTTTGGACAGGGAGCTACGAGCAGTACTTC.

The chain uses TRBV14 and TRBJ1-4; D not certain. Trimming removed 0 bases from V and 0 bases from J, with 11 bases in between. CDR3 size: 17 residues. From germline, CDR1 is SGHDN and CDR2 FVKESK. This chain's CDR3 is CASSQERRKSTNEKLFF. CDR3 nucleotides: TGTGCCAGCAGCCAAGAGCGGCGGAAATCAACTAATGAAAAACTGTTTTTT.

This chain links TRBV5-1 with TRBJ1-2; TRBD1 aligns across 8 bases. The CDR3 covers 13 residues. The germline gives CDR1 SGHRS, CDR2 YFSETQ. V lost 4 bases to trimming and J lost 4 bases; unmatched junction nucleotides: 3. The CDR3 loop reads CASSRGQAYGYTF. CDR3 coding DNA: TGCGCCAGCAGCCGGGGACAGGCCTATGGCTACACCTTC.

This clonotype has more than one count but fewer than ten. The genes are TRBV12-3 or TRBV12-4 and TRBJ2-1; no clear D gene. The CDR3 extends over 17 amino acids. Trimming cost V 3 bases and J 7 bases, with 22 bases left between them. CDR3 amino acids: CASSFPRGSGPLNEQFF. In DNA form, the CDR3 reads TGTGCCAGCAGTTTTCCGCGAGGTTCCGGACCGCTGAATGAGCAGTTCTTC.

The sample holds many counts of this clonotype. The V gene is TRBV7-2, the J gene TRBJ1-1, with a possible D match to TRBD1 (5 bases). V was shortened by 6 bases and J by 1 base, with 15 bases between the two germline ends. The CDR3 runs to 15 residues. Germline CDR1 and CDR2: SGHTA and FQGNSA. The CDR3 loop is CASSWLGRWNTEAFF. Written as DNA, the CDR3 is TGTGCCAGCAGTTGGCTGGGGCGGTGGAACACTGAAGCTTTCTTT. Full variable domain (remainder filled in from reference TRBV7-2 and TRBJ1-1): GAGVSQSPSNKVTEKGKDVELRCDPISGHTALYWYRQSLGQGLEFLIYFQGNSAPDKSGLPSDRFSAERTGGSVSTLTIQRTQQEDSAVYLCASSWLGRWNTEAFFGQGTRLTVV.

The chain has TRBV27 and TRBJ1-4; the match to TRBD1 covers 7 bases. Germline V lookup: CDR1 MNHEY, CDR2 SMNVEV (reference sequence). This CDR3 has 15 amino acids. The V and J ends lost 5 bases and 5 bases, in that order; junction bases with no gene match: 8. The CDR3 DNA reads as TGTGCCAGCAGTCCGACGACAGGGTGGAATGAAAAACTGTTTTTT. This sequence encodes CASSPTTGWNEKLFF.

The chain couples TRBV18 to TRBJ1-2; maybe TRBD1 (6 bases). V was trimmed by 5 bases and J by 4 bases, leaving 20 bases between them. The CDR3 length is 16 residues. From germline, CDR1 is KGHSH and CDR2 LQKENI. In DNA, the CDR3 is TGTGCCAGCTCATTACAGGGAGGCACGGACGGCTATGGCTACACCTTC. Protein product: CASSLQGGTDGYGYTF. The full variable domain, in which reference TRBV18 and TRBJ1-2 provide the parts outside the CDR3, is NAGVMQNPRHLVRRRGQEARLRCSPMKGHSHVYWYRQLPEEGLKFMVYLQKENIIDESGMPKERFSAEFPKEGPSILRIQQVVRGDSAAYFCASSLQGGTDGYGYTFGSGTRLTVV.

The chain is built from TRBV20-1 and TRBJ2-7, with 9 bases lining up with TRBD1. Trimming removed 6 bases from V and 5 bases from J; junction bases left unmatched: 11. The CDR3 contains 14 residues. The germline V gene has CDR1 DFQATT and CDR2 SNEGSKA (reference sequence). CDR3 nucleotide sequence: TGCAGTGCCACGATTCCGGGACAGGGTCACGAGCAGTACTTC. Translated, it gives CSATIPGQGHEQYF.

The genes are TRBV29-1 and TRBJ2-7, with D tentatively TRBD2 (6 bases). Trimming removed 4 bases from V and 3 bases from J, with 13 bases in between. Germline assignment: CDR1 SQVTM and CDR2 ANQGSEA. There are 13 residues in the CDR3. The CDR3 DNA reads as TGCAGCGTTGGGAGTAGCGGTTTCTACGAGCAGTACTTC. Protein: CSVGSSGFYEQYF.

This chain joins TRBV11-2 and TRBJ2-7, with TRBD1 as a possible D gene (6 bases). Looked up from germline, CDR1 is SGHAT and CDR2 is FQNNGV. This CDR3 has 18 residues. Trimming took off 0 bases at V and 3 bases at J, with 21 bases between the two ends. CDR3 region: CASSLDPGGDRLSYEQYF. For the CDR3, the DNA is TGTGCCAGCAGCTTAGACCCTGGGGGAGACAGGCTCAGCTACGAGCAGTACTTC. Using reference TRBV11-2 and TRBJ2-7 for the parts outside the CDR3, the full variable domain is EAGVAQSPRYKIIEKRQSVAFWCNPISGHATLYWYQQILGQGPKLLIQFQNNGVVDDSQLPKDRFSAERLKGVDSTLKIQPAKLEDSAVYLCASSLDPGGDRLSYEQYFGPGTRLTVT.

The rearrangement links TRBV10-3 to TRBJ2-5; 7 bases are shared with TRBD2. Germline V lookup: CDR1 ENHRY, CDR2 SYGVKD. V gave up 6 bases and J gave up 5 bases; unmatched junction bases: 12. The CDR3 contains 15 residues. The CDR3 nucleotides are TGTGCCATCAGCGCGTCTAGCGGTGGGAGGGAGACCCAGTACTTC. It encodes CAISASSGGRETQYF.

This chain joins TRBV12-3 or TRBV12-4 and TRBJ2-7, with 9 bases lining up with TRBD2. V was pared by 3 bases and J by 0 bases, with 3 bases of the junction left unmatched. This CDR3 is 15 amino acids long. In DNA form, the CDR3 reads TGTGCCAGCAGTTTTTCTAGCGGGAACTCCTACGAGCAGTACTTC. Translating it yields CASSFSSGNSYEQYF.

This clonotype was observed a few times. The chain has TRBV6-5 and TRBJ1-4; tentative D call: TRBD1 (6 bases). V was pared by 2 bases and J by 6 bases, with 10 bases between. The CDR3 is 14 amino acids. Per the germline V gene, CDR1 is MNHEY and CDR2 is SVGAGI. The CDR3 nucleotides read TGTGCCAGCAGTTACGGGACACAATATGAAAAACTGTTTTTT. Protein sequence: CASSYGTQYEKLFF.

The V gene is TRBV7-8, the J gene TRBJ2-1; D might be TRBD2 (6 bases). V lost 5 bases to trimming and J lost 7 bases, with 21 bases between them. This CDR3 spans 16 amino acids. Germline CDR1 SGHVS, CDR2 FQNEAQ. This CDR3 reads CASSPAKRELGNEQFF. CDR3 bases: TGTGCCAGCAGCCCGGCTAAACGGGAGTTGGGTAATGAGCAGTTCTTC. Complete variable domain (other parts from reference TRBV7-8 and TRBJ2-1): GAGVSQSPRYKVAKRGQDVALRCDPISGHVSLFWYQQALGQGPEFLTYFQNEAQLDKSGLPSDRFFAERPEGSVSTLKIQRTQQEDSAVYLCASSPAKRELGNEQFFGPGTRLTVL.

This clonotype was seen just once. The V call is TRBV11-2, the J call TRBJ2-1; a weak D match, TRBD2 (5 bases). The V gene's germline CDR1 is SGHAT and CDR2 FQNNGV. V was cut by 0 bases and J by 9 bases, with 15 bases left in between. The CDR3 consists of 15 residues. The CDR3: CASSLELVFEGEQFF. DNA for the CDR3: TGTGCCAGCAGCTTAGAACTAGTGTTCGAGGGTGAGCAGTTCTTC. Full variable domain (missing parts from reference TRBV11-2 and TRBJ2-1): EAGVAQSPRYKIIEKRQSVAFWCNPISGHATLYWYQQILGQGPKLLIQFQNNGVVDDSQLPKDRFSAERLKGVDSTLKIQPAKLEDSAVYLCASSLELVFEGEQFFGPGTRLTVL.

This rearrangement joins TRBV12-3 or TRBV12-4 to TRBJ1-5, with a weak D call TRBD1 (6 bases). Trimming took 2 bases from V and 2 from J, leaving 10 bases between them. This CDR3 contains 15 residues. The CDR3 is CASSLQGFGNQPQHF. DNA of the CDR3: TGTGCCAGCAGTTTACAGGGGTTCGGCAATCAGCCCCAGCATTTT.

The chain couples TRBV9 to TRBJ2-7; 11 positions agree with TRBD2. In germline, CDR1 is SGDLS, CDR2 YYNGEE. CDR3 length: 16 amino acids. Germline trimming cut 3 bases from V and 3 bases from J; bases unmatched to any gene: 8. CDR3 DNA: TGTGCCAGCAGCGCCACCACTAGCGGGAGAGACTACGAGCAGTACTTC. Translation: CASSATTSGRDYEQYF.

This clonotype was observed a handful of times. The V gene is TRBV5-1, the J gene TRBJ2-3; D is possibly TRBD2 (5 bases). The CDR3 sequence is 15 residues long. The germline gives CDR1 SGHRS, CDR2 YFSETQ. The V end was cut by 4 bases, the J end by 4 bases, with 16 bases between. CDR3 amino acids: CASSPSLTSADTQYF. The CDR3 DNA is TGCGCCAGCAGCCCATCCCTCACTAGTGCAGATACGCAGTATTTT.

A few counts support this clonotype. V is TRBV5-1 and J is TRBJ2-1; TRBD2 agrees at 7 bases. Per the germline V gene, CDR1 is SGHRS and CDR2 is YFSETQ. Losses at the gene ends were 5 bases for V and 8 bases for J; bases not matched to a gene: 10. There are 14 residues in the CDR3. CDR3 loop: CASSFWTRRDEQFF. In DNA, the CDR3 is TGCGCCAGCAGTTTTTGGACTAGAAGGGATGAGCAGTTCTTC.

This clonotype was seen a few times. The chain has TRBV27 and TRBJ2-5; no reliable D call. Per germline, CDR1 MNHEY and CDR2 SMNVEV (reference sequence). Between the trimmed V and J ends, which lost 7 bases and 4 bases, there was a span of 7 bases. The CDR3 totals 11 residues. CDR3 protein: CASMVGETQYF. As DNA, the CDR3 is TGTGCCAGCATGGTTGGAGAGACCCAGTACTTC.

This chain links TRBV3-1 with TRBJ2-2; no reliable D call. Germline V CDR1 and CDR2: LGHDT, YNNKEL (reference sequence). The ends were cut back, 2 bases at V and 0 bases at J, with 7 bases in the middle. The CDR3 contains 15 residues. In DNA, the CDR3 is TGTGCCAGCAGCCAATTTGGCGCGAACACCGGGGAGCTGTTTTTT. It encodes CASSQFGANTGELFF.

V and J are TRBV9 and TRBJ2-1; 10 bases fit TRBD2. There are 15 residues in the CDR3. Germline assignment: CDR1 SGDLS and CDR2 YYNGEE. V shed 5 bases and J 8 bases; nucleotides not matched to a gene: 10. The CDR3 DNA is TGTGCCAGCAGTCCAAGCGGGAGGGCTGGGGATGAGCAGTTCTTC. Translation: CASSPSGRAGDEQFF.

This clonotype was counted ten times or more. The gene calls are TRBV7-6 and TRBJ2-7; 7 nucleotides match TRBD2. Germline V lookup: CDR1 SGHVS, CDR2 FNYEAQ. The CDR3 has 15 amino acids. Trimming at V came to 1 base and at J to 0 bases, leaving 3 bases not matched to a gene. DNA for the CDR3: TGTGCCAGCAGCTTAGAAGGCGGGGGCTCCTACGAGCAGTACTTC. Its protein is CASSLEGGGSYEQYF.

This chain uses TRBV11-2 with TRBJ2-3; no reliable D call. The CDR3 contains 13 residues. Germline-derived CDR1 and CDR2 are SGHAT and FQNNGV. Trimming took off 0 bases at V and 8 bases at J, with 9 bases between the two ends. CDR3 loop: CASSLEDGTTQYF. Written as DNA, the CDR3 is TGTGCCAGCAGCTTAGAGGACGGAACTACGCAGTATTTT.